The clone carrying this T cell receptor beta chain came up a few times. Its cognate antigen is unknown. A single record per CDR3 protein comes from TCRdb applying MiXCR to the reads. In the table there are some 940,000 distinct CDR3 sequences, around 31% of which are singletons. Losses at the gene ends were 5 bases for V and 4 bases for J; bases not matched to a gene: 12. The germline V gene encodes CDR1 SGHVS and CDR2 FNYEAQ. The CDR3 runs to 16 residues. The data belong to a study of T cell repertoires in cytomegalovirus infection. General study findings and limits: The ex vivo response was dominated by HLA-C-restricted CMV-specific TCR beta clonotypes. Using cumulative public TCR beta family frequency, the authors identified those who carried CMV together with the relevant HLA.

The chain carries TRBV7-6 and TRBJ1-2, with 8 bases identical to TRBD1. The sample consisted of cultured CD8+ T cells from PBMCs, taken from culture after CMV antigen stimulation. The clonotype originates from a human donor in good health (CMV status not recorded). Some clones in this sample may be carry-over from other donors' samples. This CDR3 is CASSADRGWPAYGYTF. In DNA form, the CDR3 reads TGTGCCAGCAGCGCCGACAGGGGTTGGCCGGCCTATGGCTACACCTTC.